The 31 T cell receptor beta chains in this list originate from one sample, sequenced in a study of response to subunit inactivated influenza vaccine. TCRdb processed the RT-PCR reads anew with MiXCR; each CDR3 protein has one entry. The data show over 650,000 distinct CDR3 sequences, 15% to 20% seen once. The sequencing here drew on PBMCs from blood, taken roughly 5 days after vaccination. The receptors derive from a man aged 50 or older who received an inactivated influenza vaccine.

The chain's CDR3 is CATINTANTEAFF. Here the CDR3 DNA reads TGTGCCACCATCAATACGGCGAACACTGAAGCTTTCTTT. The chain links TRBV25-1 to TRBJ1-1; D is unresolved. This CDR3 has 13 amino acids. CDR1 is MGHDK and CDR2 is SYGVNS in the germline V gene. V shed 10 bases and J shed 1 base, with 13 bases lying between them.

This clonotype was counted a single time. This sequence joins TRBV20-1 and TRBJ2-7; 9 bases map to TRBD1. The junction had 21 bases not matched to a gene; V was cut back by 6 bases and J by 3 bases. From germline, CDR1 is DFQATT and CDR2 SNEGSKA (reference sequence). This CDR3 comprises 18 residues. CDR3 bases: TGCAGTGCAACCGCTCGCGAAACGGACAGGGGAGCCGTCTACGAGCAGTACTTC. Amino acids: CSATARETDRGAVYEQYF.

This clonotype was recorded a few times. The rearrangement links TRBV10-3 to TRBJ2-1; no definite D call. The germline gives CDR1 ENHRY, CDR2 SYGVKD. V was clipped by 3 bases and J by 4 bases, with 4 bases between them. The CDR3 totals 12 residues. The CDR3 protein is CAISDIYNEQFF. The DNA of the CDR3 is TGTGCCATCAGTGATATTTACAATGAGCAGTTCTTC.

The chain has TRBV2 and TRBJ1-1, with unresolved D. Trimming took 2 bases from V and 3 from J, leaving 7 bases between them. Germline V gene lookup returns CDR1 SNHLY and CDR2 FYNNEI. The CDR3 spans 13 residues. The CDR3 region is CASSERRDTEAFF. CDR3 nucleotide sequence: TGTGCCAGCAGTGAAAGGAGGGACACTGAAGCTTTCTTT.

This clonotype was seen repeatedly, ten times or more. The gene calls are TRBV12-3 or TRBV12-4 and TRBJ2-3; D uncertain. CDR3 length: 14 residues. V lost 4 bases to trimming and J lost 2 bases, with 10 bases between them. CDR3 residues: CASSWVDPTDTQYF. The CDR3 nucleotides read TGTGCCAGCAGTTGGGTGGACCCCACAGATACGCAGTATTTT.

This clonotype was seen a handful of times. The V call is TRBV4-2, the J call TRBJ2-5; 7 positions match TRBD2. Germline V lookup: CDR1 LGHNA, CDR2 YNFKEQ. The CDR3 has 19 amino acids. The trim removed 0 bases at V and 6 bases at J, leaving 19 bases unmatched. The CDR3 here is CASSQDKTSSQRRSKTQYF. The CDR3 DNA follows: TGTGCCAGCAGCCAAGATAAGACTAGCAGTCAACGGAGGTCGAAGACCCAGTACTTC.

The chain recombines TRBV27 with TRBJ2-4, with unresolved D. The germline V gene has CDR1 MNHEY and CDR2 SMNVEV (reference sequence). The CDR3 is 14 residues long. Between the trimmed V and J ends, which lost 1 base and 8 bases, there was a span of 12 bases. CDR3 in DNA: TGTGCCAGCAGTTTATTCTCCACGGGTGACATTCAGTACTTC. Its protein is CASSLFSTGDIQYF.

This clonotype was seen a few times. The V call is TRBV10-3, the J call TRBJ2-7, with a weak D call TRBD1 (5 bases). CDR3 length equals 14 residues. With 3 bases removed from V and 9 bases from J, the gap between germline ends came to 18 bases. Germline V gene data show CDR1 as ENHRY and CDR2 as SYGVKD. Written as DNA, the CDR3 is TGTGCCATCAGTGATCCGACAGAAATACGAGGGCAGTACTTC. Protein product: CAISDPTEIRGQYF.

This chain joins TRBV4-1 and TRBJ2-5; D unclear. V lost 2 bases and J lost 2, with 6 bases in between. CDR3 size: 13 residues. CDR1 MGHRA and CDR2 YSYEKL come from the germline V gene. CDR3 sequence reads: CASSQPDQETQYF. Written as DNA, the CDR3 is TGCGCCAGCAGCCAACCGGATCAAGAGACCCAGTACTTC.

The CDR3 nucleotides read TGTGCCACCAGCAGAATGGCGTTTGGTGCCTACAATGAGCAGTTCTTC. This sequence encodes CATSRMAFGAYNEQFF. The rearrangement links TRBV15 to TRBJ2-1; D is unresolved. Trimming took off 2 bases at V and 2 bases at J, with 13 bases between the two ends. Germline V gene sequence: CDR1 LNHNV, CDR2 YYDKDF (reference sequence). The CDR3 consists of 16 residues.

A few counts support this clonotype. This chain connects TRBV9 to TRBJ2-1, with 12 positions matching TRBD2. Trimming cost V 0 bases and J 4 bases; bases outside gene matches: 8. Germline CDR1 reads SGDLS; CDR2 reads YYNGEE. This CDR3 comprises 18 residues. CDR3 DNA sequence: TGTGCCAGCAGCGTAGGCGCGACTAGCGGGAGTGGGTACAATGAGCAGTTCTTC. Protein: CASSVGATSGSGYNEQFF.

The J gene is TRBJ2-7, the V gene TRBV29-1; tentative D call: TRBD1 (5 bases). Per the germline V gene, CDR1 is SQVTM and CDR2 is ANQGSEA. The length of the CDR3 is 12 residues. The V gene lost 6 bases and the J gene lost 4 bases, with 13 bases spanning the gap. The CDR3 nucleotides read TGCAGCGTGCGGCAGGGATTTTACGAGCAGTACTTC. Its translation: CSVRQGFYEQYF.

This clonotype came up a few times. V usage is TRBV24-1 and J usage is TRBJ2-1; 7 bases are a match to TRBD1. The V segment lost 1 base and the J segment 7 bases; nucleotides outside the gene matches: 12. This CDR3 contains 17 residues. From germline, CDR1 is KGHDR and CDR2 SFDVKD. CDR3 sequence: CATSDFQGRGTRNEQFF. The CDR3 DNA is TGTGCCACCAGTGATTTTCAGGGCAGGGGGACGAGAAATGAGCAGTTCTTC.

The CDR3 here is CASSPVPGQGHMGYTF. CDR3 coding DNA: TGTGCCAGCAGCCCCGTTCCGGGACAGGGTCATATGGGCTACACCTTC. The rearrangement uses TRBV7-2 and TRBJ1-2; TRBD1 matches at 9 bases. Per the germline V gene, CDR1 is SGHTA and CDR2 is FQGNSA. This CDR3 is built from 16 residues. The V and J ends lost 5 bases and 8 bases, in that order; junction bases with no gene match: 15.

This clonotype was recorded a few times. This chain links TRBV6-2 or TRBV6-3 with TRBJ1-2, with TRBD1 as a possible D gene (5 bases). CDR3 size: 15 residues. Germline V gene sequence: CDR1 MNHEY, CDR2 SVGEGT. Trimming took off 7 bases at V and 6 bases at J, with 21 bases between the two ends. For the CDR3, the DNA is TGTGCCAGCAAGTACCCTCCCGGGACGGAGCATGGCTACACCTTC. It encodes CASKYPPGTEHGYTF.

The chain recombines TRBV12-3 or TRBV12-4 with TRBJ1-1; D is uncertain. V was cut by 10 bases and J by 7 bases, with 13 bases left in between. The CDR3 sequence is 11 residues long. Here the CDR3 reads CATRLGYEAFF. The CDR3 DNA reads as TGTGCCACCCGACTCGGCTATGAAGCTTTCTTT.

This clonotype was detected a few times. The chain recombines TRBV7-3 with TRBJ2-1; the match to TRBD2 covers 7 bases. Trimming took 5 bases from V and 1 from J; bases not matched to a gene: 8. This CDR3 has 16 amino acids. The germline V gene has CDR1 SGHTA and CDR2 FQGTGA. The CDR3 loop is CASSREGLTSYNEQFF. The CDR3 coding sequence is TGTGCCAGCAGCCGTGAGGGACTAACTTCCTACAATGAGCAGTTCTTC.

This clonotype was counted a few times. This sequence joins TRBV6-1 and TRBJ2-2, with 9 bases aligning to TRBD2. Trimming removed 6 bases from V and 5 bases from J; junction bases left unmatched: 7. This CDR3 is built from 15 residues. The germline CDR1 and CDR2 sequences are MNHNS and SASEGT. The CDR3 DNA reads TGTGCCAGCAGAGTAGCGGGAGACCGGACCGGGGAGCTGTTTTTT. The encoded protein is CASRVAGDRTGELFF.

This clonotype was found a few times. This chain connects TRBV14 to TRBJ2-1; D may be TRBD1 or TRBD2 (6 bases each). CDR3 size: 16 residues. Trimming pared 4 bases from V and 4 bases from J, leaving 17 bases between. The germline V gene encodes CDR1 SGHDN and CDR2 FVKESK. CDR3 coding DNA: TGTGCCAGCAGCCGAAGAAGACTAGGGGGATACAATGAGCAGTTCTTC. Translating it yields CASSRRRLGGYNEQFF.

J is TRBJ2-3 and V is TRBV29-1, with D hard to call. The length of the CDR3 is 13 residues. The germline V gene has CDR1 SQVTM and CDR2 ANQGSEA. V was shortened by 1 base and J by 1 base, with 6 bases between the two germline ends. The CDR3 DNA follows: TGCAGCGTTGAAGGGGCTGGCACAGATACGCAGTATTTT. Translating gives CSVEGAGTDTQYF.

The chain links TRBV7-2 to TRBJ1-1; D is unclear. V was clipped by 3 bases and J by 0 bases, with 8 bases between them. CDR3 size: 14 residues. Per the germline V gene, CDR1 is SGHTA and CDR2 is FQGNSA. DNA of the CDR3: TGTGCCAGCAGCTTTGTATCTATGAACACTGAAGCTTTCTTT. Translation: CASSFVSMNTEAFF.

This rearrangement joins TRBV11-2 to TRBJ2-4; no reliable D call. The CDR3 has 14 amino acids. V was cut by 3 bases and J by 6 bases, with 12 bases left in between. The germline V gene encodes CDR1 SGHAT and CDR2 FQNNGV. In DNA form, the CDR3 reads TGTGCCAGCAGCTTTACTACTGTAGGAAACATTCAGTACTTC. Translated: CASSFTTVGNIQYF.

This clonotype was counted a few times. A read error may produce the germline difference seen at one junction end. V is TRBV9 and J is TRBJ2-2; D is possibly TRBD2 (6 bases). The CDR3 is made up of 14 amino acids. Germline values: CDR1 SGDLS, CDR2 YYNGEE. Written as DNA, the CDR3 is TGTGCTAGCAGCCCCCGGGGAGGCACCGGGGAGCTGTTTTTT. Amino acid sequence: CASSPRGGTGELFF.

This clonotype was detected ten times or more. The chain joins TRBV29-1 to TRBJ2-1, with D possibly matching TRBD2 (6 bases). V was pared by 4 bases and J by 6 bases, with 16 bases between. Germline V gene lookup returns CDR1 SQVTM and CDR2 ANQGSEA. The CDR3 has 14 residues. The CDR3 protein is CSVVKRGTVNEQFF. The CDR3 DNA reads TGCAGCGTTGTGAAGCGCGGGACGGTCAATGAGCAGTTCTTC.

This clonotype came up a few times. The chain's CDR3 is CASSFTSSGTVEQFF. The CDR3, as DNA: TGTGCCAGCAGCTTTACGTCTAGCGGGACGGTTGAGCAGTTCTTC. The gene calls are TRBV11-2 and TRBJ2-1; 9 bases fit TRBD2. Germline-derived CDR1 and CDR2 are SGHAT and FQNNGV. CDR3 size: 15 residues. The V segment lost 3 bases and the J segment 9 bases; nucleotides outside the gene matches: 9. The full variable domain, with the rest looked up from reference TRBV11-2 and TRBJ2-1, is EAGVAQSPRYKIIEKRQSVAFWCNPISGHATLYWYQQILGQGPKLLIQFQNNGVVDDSQLPKDRFSAERLKGVDSTLKIQPAKLEDSAVYLCASSFTSSGTVEQFFGPGTRLTVL.

The V and J genes are TRBV12-3 or TRBV12-4 and TRBJ2-1; 11 bases line up with TRBD2. CDR3 length: 18 amino acids. V was clipped by 6 bases and J by 0 bases; unmatched bases: 10. The DNA of the CDR3 is TGTGCCAGCAGCCCTATAGCGGGGGGGCCGGGCTCCTACAATGAGCAGTTCTTC. This translates into CASSPIAGGPGSYNEQFF.

This clonotype has more than one count but fewer than ten. The chain recombines TRBV2 with TRBJ1-5; D perhaps matches TRBD1 (6 bases). Germline loops: CDR1 SNHLY, CDR2 FYNNEI. V was trimmed by 5 bases and J by 0 bases, leaving 17 bases between them. The length of the CDR3 is 17 residues. Here the CDR3 reads CASSFGGRGYSNQPQHF. The CDR3 coding sequence is TGTGCCAGCAGTTTTGGGGGCAGGGGCTATAGCAATCAGCCCCAGCATTTT.

The CDR3 region is CASSARTGLQETQYF. For the CDR3, the DNA is TGTGCCAGCAGCGCCAGGACAGGACTCCAAGAGACCCAGTACTTC. The chain joins TRBV9 to TRBJ2-5; 7 bases match TRBD1. The CDR3 has 15 residues. The germline V gene encodes CDR1 SGDLS and CDR2 YYNGEE. Trimming removed 3 bases from V and 1 base from J; junction bases left unmatched: 6.

This clonotype was recorded many times. The rearrangement uses TRBV25-1 and TRBJ1-6, with D unclear. CDR1 is MGHDK, CDR2 SYGVNS, per germline. The V end lost 1 base, the J end lost 10 bases, and 11 bases lay between the germline ends. The CDR3 spans 14 residues. The CDR3 DNA reads as TGTGCCAGCAGTGAATCCCCCCATTCATCACCCCTCCACTTT. This encodes CASSESPHSSPLHF.

In this sample, this clonotype turned up once. The chain recombines TRBV4-3 with TRBJ1-4; D remains unclear. The CDR3 has 15 residues. Germline CDR1 reads LGHNA; CDR2 reads YSLEER. V lost 3 bases to trimming and J lost 0 bases, with 8 bases between them. CDR3 DNA: TGCGCCAGCAGCCAGACGGGAACAACTAATGAAAAACTGTTTTTT. Its translation is CASSQTGTTNEKLFF.

This clonotype was detected only a few times. The chain joins TRBV24-1 to TRBJ2-3, with a tentative D call TRBD1 (6 bases). This CDR3 comprises 17 residues. V shed 3 bases and J shed 6 bases, with 21 bases lying between them. The germline V gene encodes CDR1 KGHDR and CDR2 SFDVKD. CDR3: CATSDPRPGAPMDTQYF. CDR3 nucleotide sequence: TGTGCCACCAGTGATCCCCGGCCAGGGGCCCCCATGGATACGCAGTATTTT.